This entry concerns a single T cell receptor beta chain. The antigen remains undetermined. This sample was taken from a study of PD-1 blockade in classical Hodgkin lymphoma. Overall study: Intravenous infusions of nivolumab 3 mg/kg reached patients every 2 weeks.

Sequencing was performed with immunoSEQ multiplex PCR; in TCRdb, only in-frame clones are kept and a portion is missing. This table holds tens of thousands of clones, 55% to 75% found once. Trimming removed 6 bases from V and 9 bases from J, with 12 bases in between. CDR3 length: 12 amino acids. CDR1 is MNHEY, CDR2 SMNVEV, per germline (reference sequence). Each patient's relapse followed autologous stem cell transplantation, and brentuximab vedotin exposure varied. Overall study results and limits: Patients starting nivolumab under 1 year after ASCT were excluded. Newly diagnosed patients reportedly trailed healthy donors in baseline TCR diversity.

Sequences were derived from peripheral blood mononuclear cells (PBMCs), sampled at baseline. This chain links TRBV27 with TRBJ1-5, with D uncertain. The sequence came from a human donor with classical Hodgkin lymphoma. CDR3 in amino acids: CASRIFRGPQHF. The DNA for the CDR3 is TGTGCCAGCAGGATATTCCGGGGGCCCCAGCATTTT.